This is a list of T cell receptor beta chains from one sample in a study of shared clonotypes between healthy human individuals. TCRdb's table, derived via immunoSEQ multiplex PCR, lists solely in-frame clones and lacks some. The table shows more than 1,200,000 clones, with about 98.5% occurring only once. The sample comprised naive CD4+ T cells sorted from blood. The source of these receptors is a man aged 25-45 years in good health. Both conserved end residues are part of each CDR3. The D gene is left open where the match is weak. Clone sizes are given selectively: once, few, many, or a class where the clone is expanded.

V	J	size	D	CDR3	DNA
TRBV15	TRBJ2-5	once	NA	CATSRSPQETQYF	TGTGCCACCAGCCGATCCCCACAAGAGACCCAGTACTTC
TRBV9	TRBJ2-6	NA	TRBD1	CASSVAGTVSSGANVLTF	TGTGCCAGCAGCGTAGCGGGGACAGTAAGCTCTGGGGCCAACGTCCTGACTTTC
TRBV5-1	TRBJ2-1	NA	NA	CASSLAGNEQFF	TGCGCCAGCAGCCTAGCAGGGAATGAGCAGTTCTTC
TRBV5-1	TRBJ2-1	NA	NA	CASSLSRSGTGYNEQFF	TGCGCCAGCAGCTTGTCCAGGTCCGGGACCGGTTACAATGAGCAGTTCTTC
TRBV28	TRBJ2-1	once	TRBD1	CASSTQGAWNEQFF	TGTGCCAGCAGTACCCAGGGGGCATGGAATGAGCAGTTCTTC
TRBV19	TRBJ2-1	NA	TRBD2	CASSILAGETNEQFF	TGTGCCAGTAGTATCCTAGCGGGAGAGACCAATGAGCAGTTCTTC
TRBV4-2	TRBJ1-1	NA	TRBD1	CASSQPGQGGTEAFF	TGTGCCAGCAGCCAGCCTGGACAGGGGGGCACTGAAGCTTTCTTT
TRBV6-5	TRBJ1-5	NA	NA	CASSPGGSQPQHF	TGTGCCAGCAGCCCGGGGGGAAGTCAGCCCCAGCATTTT
TRBV6-1	TRBJ2-7	NA	TRBD2	CAGSVSGGLEQYF	TGTGCCGGCAGTGTTAGCGGGGGCTTGGAGCAGTACTTC
TRBV25-1	TRBJ2-3	NA	TRBD1	CASSPTGGSTDTQYF	TGTGCCAGCAGTCCAACAGGGGGGAGCACAGATACGCAGTATTTT
TRBV27	TRBJ1-1	NA	NA	CASSSSRLNTEAFF	TGTGCCAGCAGTTCCAGCAGACTTAACACTGAAGCTTTCTTT
TRBV19	TRBJ2-7	NA	NA	CASARGRAYEQYF	TGTGCCAGTGCGAGGGGACGGGCCTACGAGCAGTACTTC
TRBV18	TRBJ1-1	NA	NA	CASSPLEVMNTEAFF	TGTGCCAGCTCACCACTTGAGGTAATGAACACTGAAGCTTTCTTT
TRBV11-2	TRBJ2-7	NA	TRBD1	CASSLVTARTGGYEQYF	TGTGCCAGCAGCTTAGTAACCGCGAGGACAGGGGGTTACGAGCAGTACTTC
TRBV18	TRBJ2-5	NA	TRBD2	CASSPLGLADRGTQYF	TGTGCCAGCTCACCCCTGGGACTAGCCGATCGAGGGACCCAGTACTTC
TRBV25-1	TRBJ2-2	NA	NA	CASSDWANTGELFF	TGTGCCAGCAGTGACTGGGCGAACACCGGGGAGCTGTTTTTT
TRBV14	TRBJ2-7	NA	TRBD1	CASSPSSGTGQYEQYF	TGTGCCAGCAGCCCATCTTCCGGGACAGGGCAGTACGAGCAGTACTTC
TRBV7-9	TRBJ2-7	NA	NA	CASSLVGTYEQYF	TGTGCCAGCAGCTTAGTAGGGACCTACGAGCAGTACTTC
TRBV7-2	TRBJ2-7	once	NA	CASSLTGGPHEQYF	TGTGCCAGCAGCTTAACCGGCGGGCCCCACGAGCAGTACTTC
TRBV9	TRBJ1-1	NA	NA	CASTSSQGWDTEAFF	TGTGCCAGCACCTCCTCGCAAGGTTGGGACACTGAAGCTTTCTTT
TRBV2	TRBJ2-3	NA	TRBD1	CASSYPRGDTQYF	TGTGCCAGCAGTTACCCCAGGGGGGATACGCAGTATTTT
TRBV10-3	TRBJ2-1	NA	NA	CAISEGQGYNEQFF	TGTGCCATCAGTGAGGGCCAGGGTTACAATGAGCAGTTCTTC
TRBV6-1	TRBJ2-5	NA	TRBD1	CASSLGTGGAETQYF	TGTGCCAGCAGCCTAGGGACAGGGGGCGCGGAGACCCAGTACTTC
TRBV25-1	TRBJ2-7	NA	NA	CASSAPEEVYEQYF	TGTGCCAGCAGTGCACCCGAAGAGGTCTACGAGCAGTACTTC
TRBV2	TRBJ1-2	NA	NA	CASEGTPNYTF	TGTGCCAGCGAGGGGACACCCAACTACACCTTC
TRBV11-2	TRBJ1-5	NA	NA	CASSLDLGGARGSNQPQHF	TGTGCCAGCAGCTTAGATTTGGGAGGGGCCAGGGGTAGCAATCAGCCCCAGCATTTT
TRBV5-1	TRBJ2-7	NA	NA	CASRPTGASDEQYF	TGCGCCAGCAGGCCCACGGGTGCGTCTGACGAGCAGTACTTC
TRBV11-2	TRBJ1-1	NA	TRBD1	CASRRPGGTNTEAFF	TGTGCCAGCAGACGACCAGGGGGGACGAACACTGAAGCTTTCTTT